This T cell receptor beta chain is drawn from a study of beta chain features in type 1 diabetes. Sampling consisted of one heparinised blood draw per donor, averaging about 116 mL. The CDR3 is 15 amino acids. Germline V gives CDR1 GTSNPN, CDR2 SVGIG (reference sequence). J lost 6 bases, V lost 4 bases, and 10 bases had no gene match. Isolated RNA was reverse transcribed in full, so expressed TCRB transcripts were sequenced. Profiled with immunoSEQ multiplex PCR; TCRdb holds only in-frame clones, not every one. The sample records hundreds of thousands of clones, around 65% being singletons. This chain joins TRBV30 and TRBJ2-1; 9 bases line up with TRBD1. Sequenced input: naive CD4+ T cells from blood. This sequence was found in a man aged 25-45 years in good health. The CDR3 bases are TGTGCCTGGACAACCGGGACAGGGTCCCCCAATGAGCAGTTCTTC. Translating it yields CAWTTGTGSPNEQFF.